This TCR beta chain appears in the sequencing data of a study of human T cells and chemical hapten exposure. Time point reported: patch test 1, 2 weeks after DPC sensitization. Treatment specified: therapeutic diphenylcyclopropenone sensitization with weekly scalp DPC. TCRdb used MiXCR to reprocess the RACE reads, holding one entry per CDR3 protein. There are fewer than 100,000 distinct CDR3 sequences in the sample; around 12% occur only once, and 2% to 2.5% lies in the top ten. With V trimmed by 5 bases and J by 8 bases, 8 bases remained unmatched. The CDR3 sequence is 13 residues long. CDR1 and CDR2 from the germline V gene are MNHEY and SMNVEV (reference sequence).

The chain uses TRBV27 and TRBJ1-2; 7 nucleotides line up with TRBD1. The input for sequencing was whole blood, taken in connection with sensitization to the hapten diphenylcyclopropenone (DPC). This clonotype was sampled from a woman aged 40 to 50 with alopecia areata. Some clones in this sample may be carry-over from other donors' samples. DNA for the CDR3: TGTGCCAGCAGTCTAGACAGGGCTTACGGCTACACCTTC. The encoded protein is CASSLDRAYGYTF.